Listed below are T cell receptor beta chains from one sample, sequenced in a study of OX40 agonist ivuxolimab in advanced cancers. Profiled with immunoSEQ multiplex PCR; TCRdb holds only in-frame clones, not every one. The repertoire includes about 86,000 clones, 75% to 95% of them detected once, and 8.7% sits in the top ten. The source was CD4+ or CD8+ T cells sorted from blood, collected in a trial of the OX40 agonist ivuxolimab. These receptors all stem from an adult with an advanced solid tumor such as melanoma, head and neck, liver or kidney cancer. Each CDR3 is given with its conserved first and last residue. Fields, in order: D gene, V gene, J gene, clone size, CDR3 length, CDR3 DNA, CDR3 protein. The D gene is left open where the match is weak. Part of the rows lack a size; the others show once, few, many or a class for expanded clones.

D: TRBD1
V: TRBV11-1
J: TRBJ2-7
size: NA
length: 14
DNA: TGTGCCAGCAGCGCCCGGGACAGGGGCTACGAGCAGTACTTC
CDR3: CASSARDRGYEQYF

D: NA
V: TRBV27
J: TRBJ1-2
size: NA
length: 14
DNA: TGTGCCAGCAGTTTAACGGGAGCTAACTATGGCTACACCTTC
CDR3: CASSLTGANYGYTF

D: TRBD1
V: TRBV5-1
J: TRBJ1-2
size: NA
length: 13
DNA: TGCGCCAGCAGCTACGGACAGGGGGGAGGCTACACCTTC
CDR3: CASSYGQGGGYTF

D: TRBD1
V: TRBV2
J: TRBJ1-5
size: few
length: 14
DNA: TGTGCCAGCGAGGGACAGGGGGCAGGACAGCCCCAGCATTTT
CDR3: CASEGQGAGQPQHF

D: NA
V: TRBV2
J: TRBJ2-5
size: NA
length: 13
DNA: TGTGCCAGCAGCCCCGGCAGTTCTGAGACCCAGTACTTC
CDR3: CASSPGSSETQYF

D: NA
V: TRBV28
J: TRBJ2-5
size: NA
length: 14
DNA: TGTGCCAGCACCGAGGGGGGCAGGAAAGAGACCCAGTACTTC
CDR3: CASTEGGRKETQYF

D: NA
V: TRBV7-9
J: TRBJ2-5
size: NA
length: 13
DNA: TGTGCCAGCAGCTTATGGGGTGGAGAGACCCAGTACTTC
CDR3: CASSLWGGETQYF

D: NA
V: TRBV6-1
J: TRBJ2-2
size: NA
length: 15
DNA: TGTGCCACCATGGACCCTAGGGTGGTGGCCGGGGAGCTGTTTTTT
CDR3: CATMDPRVVAGELFF

D: NA
V: TRBV6-5
J: TRBJ2-7
size: NA
length: 14
DNA: TGTGCCAGCAGTTACTCTGGCTTTACCTACGAGCAGTACTTC
CDR3: CASSYSGFTYEQYF

D: TRBD1
V: TRBV5-1
J: TRBJ2-3
size: NA
length: 15
DNA: TGCGCCAGCAGCTTCGGACAGGCCTTCGGGGATACGCAGTATTTT
CDR3: CASSFGQAFGDTQYF